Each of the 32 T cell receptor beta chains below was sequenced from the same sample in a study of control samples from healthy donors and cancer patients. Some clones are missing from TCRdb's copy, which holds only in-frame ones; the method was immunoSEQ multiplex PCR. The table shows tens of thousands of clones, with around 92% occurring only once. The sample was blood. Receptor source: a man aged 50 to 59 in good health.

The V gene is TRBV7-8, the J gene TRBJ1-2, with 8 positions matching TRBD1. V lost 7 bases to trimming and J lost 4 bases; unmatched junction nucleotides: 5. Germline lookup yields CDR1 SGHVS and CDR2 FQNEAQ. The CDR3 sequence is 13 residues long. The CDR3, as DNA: TGTGCCAGCACCAATGGACAGGGCTATGGCTACACCTTC. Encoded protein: CASTNGQGYGYTF.

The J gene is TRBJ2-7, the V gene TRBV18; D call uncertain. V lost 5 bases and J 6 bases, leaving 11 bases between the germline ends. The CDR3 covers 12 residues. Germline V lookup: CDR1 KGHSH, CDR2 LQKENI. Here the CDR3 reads CASSFRPVEQYF. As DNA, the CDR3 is TGTGCCAGCTCATTCCGACCCGTCGAGCAGTACTTC.

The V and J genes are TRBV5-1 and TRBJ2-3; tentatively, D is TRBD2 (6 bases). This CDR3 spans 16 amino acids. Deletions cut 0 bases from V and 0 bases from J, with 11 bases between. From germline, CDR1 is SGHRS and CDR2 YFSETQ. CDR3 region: CASSLGGTGSTDTQYF. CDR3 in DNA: TGCGCCAGCAGCTTGGGCGGGACTGGGAGCACAGATACGCAGTATTTT.

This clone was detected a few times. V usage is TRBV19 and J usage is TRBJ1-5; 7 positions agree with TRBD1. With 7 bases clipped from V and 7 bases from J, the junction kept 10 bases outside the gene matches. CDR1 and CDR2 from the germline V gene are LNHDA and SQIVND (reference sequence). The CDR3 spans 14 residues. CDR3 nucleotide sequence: TGTGCCAGTACCCCCGGACAGGCCCCACAGCCCCAGCATTTT. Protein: CASTPGQAPQPQHF.

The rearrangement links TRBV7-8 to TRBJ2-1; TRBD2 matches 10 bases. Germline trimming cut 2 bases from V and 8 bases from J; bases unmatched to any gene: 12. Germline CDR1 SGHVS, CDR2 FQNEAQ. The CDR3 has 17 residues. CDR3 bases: TGTGCCAGCAGCTTAACGAACATAGCGGGGGGTCGCTATGAGCAGTTCTTC. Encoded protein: CASSLTNIAGGRYEQFF.

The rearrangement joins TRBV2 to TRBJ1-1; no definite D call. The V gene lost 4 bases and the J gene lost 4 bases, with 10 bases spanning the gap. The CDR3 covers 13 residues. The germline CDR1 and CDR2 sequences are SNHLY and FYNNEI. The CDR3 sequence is CASSARWGTEAFF. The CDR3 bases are TGTGCCAGCAGTGCTCGTTGGGGCACTGAAGCTTTCTTT.

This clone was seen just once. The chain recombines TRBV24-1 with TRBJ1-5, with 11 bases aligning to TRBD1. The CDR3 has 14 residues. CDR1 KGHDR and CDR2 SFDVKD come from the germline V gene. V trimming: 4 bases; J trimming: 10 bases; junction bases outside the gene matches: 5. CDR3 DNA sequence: TGTGCCACCAGTGACGGGACAGGGGGTCGACCCCAGCATTTT. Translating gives CATSDGTGGRPQHF.

CDR3 residues: CASSYSGGPENTEAFF. DNA for the CDR3: TGTGCCAGCAGTTACTCGGGCGGTCCTGAGAACACTGAAGCTTTCTTT. The rearrangement uses TRBV6-2 or TRBV6-3 and TRBJ1-1; D ambiguous. Germline V gene lookup returns CDR1 MNHEY and CDR2 SVGEGT. Deletions cut 0 bases from V and 1 base from J, with 12 bases between. The CDR3 totals 16 residues.

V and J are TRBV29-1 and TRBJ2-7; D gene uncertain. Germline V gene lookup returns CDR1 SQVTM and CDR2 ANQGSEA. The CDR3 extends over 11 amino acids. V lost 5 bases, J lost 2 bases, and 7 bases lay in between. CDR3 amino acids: CSVLVTYEQYF. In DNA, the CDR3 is TGCAGCGTTCTAGTTACCTACGAGCAGTACTTC.

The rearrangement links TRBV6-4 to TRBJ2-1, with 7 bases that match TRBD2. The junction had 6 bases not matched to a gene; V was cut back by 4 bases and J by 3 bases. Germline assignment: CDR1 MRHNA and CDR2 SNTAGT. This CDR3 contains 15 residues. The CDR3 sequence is CASSGEGGNYNEQFF. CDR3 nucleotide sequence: TGTGCCAGCAGTGGGGAGGGAGGAAACTACAATGAGCAGTTCTTC.

The chain's CDR3 is CASSLEGGQGRDTQYF. The CDR3 region has the DNA TGCGCCAGCAGCTTGGAAGGGGGACAGGGGCGGGATACGCAGTATTTT. The chain employs TRBV5-1 and TRBJ2-3; 10 bases match TRBD1. V shed 0 bases and J 6 bases; nucleotides not matched to a gene: 7. CDR3 length: 16 amino acids. The germline V gene encodes CDR1 SGHRS and CDR2 YFSETQ. The variable domain in full, with the rest retrieved from reference TRBV5-1 and TRBJ2-3, is KAGVTQTPRYLIKTRGQQVTLSCSPISGHRSVSWYQQTPGQGLQFLFEYFSETQRNKGNFPGRFSGRQFSNSRSEMNVSTLELGDSALYLCASSLEGGQGRDTQYFGPGTRLTVL.

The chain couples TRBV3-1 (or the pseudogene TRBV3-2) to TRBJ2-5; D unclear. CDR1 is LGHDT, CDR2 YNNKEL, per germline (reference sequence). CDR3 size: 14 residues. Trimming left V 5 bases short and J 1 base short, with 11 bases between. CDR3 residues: CASSIRRTQETQYF. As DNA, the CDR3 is TGTGCCAGCAGCATTCGACGGACCCAAGAGACCCAGTACTTC.

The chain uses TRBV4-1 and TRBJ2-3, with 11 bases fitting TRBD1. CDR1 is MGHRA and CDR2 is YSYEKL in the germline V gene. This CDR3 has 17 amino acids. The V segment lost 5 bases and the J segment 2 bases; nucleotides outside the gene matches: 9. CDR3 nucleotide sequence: TGCGCCAGCAGCTCGGTGGGGACAGGGGGGTCCACAGATACGCAGTATTTT. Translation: CASSSVGTGGSTDTQYF.

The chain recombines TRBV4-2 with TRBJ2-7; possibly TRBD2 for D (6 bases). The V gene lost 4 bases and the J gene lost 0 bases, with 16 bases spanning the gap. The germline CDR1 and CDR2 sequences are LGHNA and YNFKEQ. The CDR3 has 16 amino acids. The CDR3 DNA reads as TGTGCCAGCAGCCTCTACCGGGACGGGAGCTCCTACGAGCAGTACTTC. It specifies CASSLYRDGSSYEQYF.

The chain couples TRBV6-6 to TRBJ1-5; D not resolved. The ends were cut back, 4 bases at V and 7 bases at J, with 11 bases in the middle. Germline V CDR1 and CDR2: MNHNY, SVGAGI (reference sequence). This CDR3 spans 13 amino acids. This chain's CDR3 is CASSLGLGQPQHF. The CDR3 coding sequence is TGTGCCAGCAGTTTAGGGTTAGGGCAGCCCCAGCATTTT.

CDR3 DNA sequence: TGCAGCGTTCAGACAGGTATGAACACTGAAGCTTTCTTT. Translation: CSVQTGMNTEAFF. This chain links TRBV29-1 with TRBJ1-1, with D possibly matching TRBD1 (6 bases). Germline CDR1 and CDR2: SQVTM and ANQGSEA. The CDR3 loop spans 13 amino acids. V was pared by 5 bases and J by 0 bases, with 10 bases between.

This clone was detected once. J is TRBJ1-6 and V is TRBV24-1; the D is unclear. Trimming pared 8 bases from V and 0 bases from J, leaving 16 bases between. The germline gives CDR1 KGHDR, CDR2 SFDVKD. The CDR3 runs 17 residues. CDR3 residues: CATTALGGSSYNSPLHF. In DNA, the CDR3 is TGTGCCACCACTGCTCTGGGCGGTAGCTCCTATAATTCACCCCTCCACTTT.

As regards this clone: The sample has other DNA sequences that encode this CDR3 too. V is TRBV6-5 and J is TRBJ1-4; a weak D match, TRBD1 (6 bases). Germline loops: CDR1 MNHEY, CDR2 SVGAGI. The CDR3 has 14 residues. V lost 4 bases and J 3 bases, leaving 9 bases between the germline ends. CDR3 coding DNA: TGTGCCAGCAGTTTCAGGGGATCTAATGAAAAACTGTTTTTT. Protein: CASSFRGSNEKLFF.

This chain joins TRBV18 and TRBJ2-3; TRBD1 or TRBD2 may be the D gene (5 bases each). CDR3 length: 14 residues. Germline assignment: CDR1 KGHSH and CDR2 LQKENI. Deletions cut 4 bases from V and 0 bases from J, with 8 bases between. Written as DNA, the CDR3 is TGTGCCAGCTCACGGGGACCGAGCACAGATACGCAGTATTTT. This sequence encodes CASSRGPSTDTQYF.

The CDR3 sequence: CASSYAGLNLNSPLHF. For the CDR3, the DNA is TGTGCCAGCAGTTACGCAGGGCTGAATCTGAATTCACCCCTCCACTTT. V is TRBV6-5 and J is TRBJ1-6; weak D call: TRBD1 (5 bases). Germline values: CDR1 MNHEY, CDR2 SVGAGI. The V and J ends lost 2 bases and 7 bases respectively, with 15 bases between them. The CDR3 has 16 residues.

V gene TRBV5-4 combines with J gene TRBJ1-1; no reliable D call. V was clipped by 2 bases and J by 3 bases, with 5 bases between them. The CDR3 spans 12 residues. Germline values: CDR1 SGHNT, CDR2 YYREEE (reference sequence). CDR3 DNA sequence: TGTGCCAGCAGCTTAATGGACACTGAAGCTTTCTTT. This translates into CASSLMDTEAFF.

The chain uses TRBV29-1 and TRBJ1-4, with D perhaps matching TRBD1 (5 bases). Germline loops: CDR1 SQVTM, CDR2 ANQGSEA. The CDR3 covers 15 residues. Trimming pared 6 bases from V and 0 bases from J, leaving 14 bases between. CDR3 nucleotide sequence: TGCAGCGTCATTGACGGGGCCGCAACTAATGAAAAACTGTTTTTT. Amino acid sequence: CSVIDGAATNEKLFF.

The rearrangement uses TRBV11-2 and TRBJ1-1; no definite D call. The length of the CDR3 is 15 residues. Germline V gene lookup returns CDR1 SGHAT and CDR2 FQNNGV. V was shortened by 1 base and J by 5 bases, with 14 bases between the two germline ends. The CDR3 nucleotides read TGTGCCAGCAGCTTAGGTGTTGGGCGGGGAACTGAAGCTTTCTTT. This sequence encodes CASSLGVGRGTEAFF. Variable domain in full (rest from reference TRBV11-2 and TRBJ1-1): EAGVAQSPRYKIIEKRQSVAFWCNPISGHATLYWYQQILGQGPKLLIQFQNNGVVDDSQLPKDRFSAERLKGVDSTLKIQPAKLEDSAVYLCASSLGVGRGTEAFFGQGTRLTVV.

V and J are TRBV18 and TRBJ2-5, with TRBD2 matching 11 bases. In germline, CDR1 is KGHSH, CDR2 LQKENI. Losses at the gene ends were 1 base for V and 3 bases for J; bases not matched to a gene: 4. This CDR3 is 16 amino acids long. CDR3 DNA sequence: TGTGCCAGCTCACCACTAGCGGGGGGGCCGAAAGAGACCCAGTACTTC. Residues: CASSPLAGGPKETQYF.

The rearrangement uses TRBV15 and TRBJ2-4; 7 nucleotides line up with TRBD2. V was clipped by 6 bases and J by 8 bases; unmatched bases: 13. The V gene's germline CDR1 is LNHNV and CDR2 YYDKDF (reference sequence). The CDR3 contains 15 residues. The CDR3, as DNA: TGTGCCACCAGACCTCAAGGAGCGGGATGGGACATTCAGTACTTC. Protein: CATRPQGAGWDIQYF.

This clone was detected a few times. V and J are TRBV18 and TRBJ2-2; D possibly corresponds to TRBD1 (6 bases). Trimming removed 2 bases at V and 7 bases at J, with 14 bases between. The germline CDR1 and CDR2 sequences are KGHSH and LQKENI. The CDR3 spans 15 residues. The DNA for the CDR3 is TGTGCCAGCTCACCAGATCAGGGGCTTGGCGGGGAGCTGTTTTTT. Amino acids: CASSPDQGLGGELFF.

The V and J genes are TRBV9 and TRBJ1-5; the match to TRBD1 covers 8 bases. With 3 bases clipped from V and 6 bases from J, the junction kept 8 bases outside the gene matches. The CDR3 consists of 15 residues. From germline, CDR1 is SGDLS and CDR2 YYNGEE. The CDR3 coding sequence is TGTGCCAGCAGCGAGGACAGGGACGACCCTCAGCCCCAGCATTTT. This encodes CASSEDRDDPQPQHF.

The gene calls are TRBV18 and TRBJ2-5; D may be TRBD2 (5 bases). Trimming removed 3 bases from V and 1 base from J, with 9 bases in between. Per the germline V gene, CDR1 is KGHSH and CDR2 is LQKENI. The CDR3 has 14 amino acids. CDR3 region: CASSPRGIQETQYF. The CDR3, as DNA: TGTGCCAGCTCACCCCGGGGAATCCAAGAGACCCAGTACTTC. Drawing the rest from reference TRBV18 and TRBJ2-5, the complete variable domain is NAGVMQNPRHLVRRRGQEARLRCSPMKGHSHVYWYRQLPEEGLKFMVYLQKENIIDESGMPKERFSAEFPKEGPSILRIQQVVRGDSAAYFCASSPRGIQETQYFGPGTRLLVL.

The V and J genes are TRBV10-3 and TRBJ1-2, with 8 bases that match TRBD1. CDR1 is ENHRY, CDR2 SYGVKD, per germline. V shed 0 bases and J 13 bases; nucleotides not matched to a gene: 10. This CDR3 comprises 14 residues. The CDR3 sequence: CAISESGSGGVPTF. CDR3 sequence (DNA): TGTGCCATCAGTGAGTCGGGGTCAGGGGGCGTTCCCACCTTC.

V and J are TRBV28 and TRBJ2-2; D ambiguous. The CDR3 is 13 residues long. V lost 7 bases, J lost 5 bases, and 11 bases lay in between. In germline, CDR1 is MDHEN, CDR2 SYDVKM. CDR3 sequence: CASTPHETGELFF. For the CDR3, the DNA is TGTGCCAGCACCCCACACGAAACCGGGGAGCTGTTTTTT.

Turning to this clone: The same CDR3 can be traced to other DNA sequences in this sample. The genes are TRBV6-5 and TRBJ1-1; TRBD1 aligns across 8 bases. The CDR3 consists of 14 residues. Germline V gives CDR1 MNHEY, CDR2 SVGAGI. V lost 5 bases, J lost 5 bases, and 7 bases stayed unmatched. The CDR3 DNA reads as TGTGCCAGCAGTCCTGGACAGGGCCGGACTGAAGCTTTCTTT. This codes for CASSPGQGRTEAFF.

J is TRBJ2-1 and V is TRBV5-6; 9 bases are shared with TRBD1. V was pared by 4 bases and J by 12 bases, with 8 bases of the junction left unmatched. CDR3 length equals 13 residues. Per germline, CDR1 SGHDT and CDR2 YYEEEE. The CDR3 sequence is CASSVTGGLGQFF. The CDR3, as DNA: TGTGCCAGCAGCGTAACAGGGGGCCTAGGGCAGTTCTTC.